What follows are 18 T cell receptor beta chains derived from one specimen sequenced in a study of OX40 agonist ivuxolimab in advanced cancers. The data were produced by immunoSEQ multiplex PCR, yet TCRdb's version contains in-frame clones alone and is incomplete. The sample lists about 67,000 clones; roughly 80% were seen once. Sample: CD4+ or CD8+ T cells sorted from blood, taken in a trial of the OX40 agonist ivuxolimab. These receptors all come from an adult with an advanced solid tumor such as melanoma, head and neck, liver or kidney cancer.

V is TRBV11-2 and J is TRBJ2-3, with D possibly being TRBD1 or TRBD2 (5 bases each). CDR1 is SGHAT and CDR2 is FQNNGV in the germline V gene. V was pared by 6 bases and J by 0 bases, with 19 bases between. The CDR3 totals 17 residues. CDR3 nucleotide sequence: TGTGCCAGCAGTTTTAATCCGGGACGACCAAGCACAGATACGCAGTATTTT. It encodes CASSFNPGRPSTDTQYF.

V usage is TRBV7-2 and J usage is TRBJ2-1, with D maybe TRBD2 (6 bases). Trimming took off 1 base at V and 4 bases at J, with 14 bases between the two ends. The germline gives CDR1 SGHTA, CDR2 FQGNSA. The CDR3 spans 16 residues. This CDR3 reads CASSLVVRGLYNEQFF. For the CDR3, the DNA is TGTGCCAGCAGCTTAGTGGTGCGGGGACTGTACAATGAGCAGTTCTTC.

In DNA, the CDR3 is TGCACCAGCAGCCAAAACAGGGACGGAAACACCATATATTTT. Translated, it gives CTSSQNRDGNTIYF. This chain links TRBV1 with TRBJ1-3; TRBD1, as called in the table, went unchecked against the DNA. TRBV1 represents a pseudogene. The CDR3 totals 14 residues.

This clone was found once. CDR3 residues: CASSKSGTAGHNEQFF. The CDR3 nucleotides read TGTGCCAGCAGCAAAAGTGGGACAGCTGGCCACAATGAGCAGTTCTTC. This chain joins TRBV21-1 and TRBJ2-1; the table's D call of TRBD1 was not tested on the DNA. TRBV21-1 is marked as a pseudogene. The CDR3 extends over 16 amino acids.

The chain couples TRBV9 to TRBJ1-1, with 8 bases identical to TRBD1. CDR1 is SGDLS and CDR2 is YYNGEE in the germline V gene. The CDR3 is made up of 15 amino acids. Trimming removed 0 bases from V and 5 bases from J; junction bases left unmatched: 6. DNA of the CDR3: TGTGCCAGCAGCGTAGTAGGACAGGGAGGGACTGAAGCTTTCTTT. It encodes CASSVVGQGGTEAFF.

This clone appeared a few times. V is TRBV9 and J is TRBJ2-5, with 10 bases lining up with TRBD2. Germline V gene sequence: CDR1 SGDLS, CDR2 YYNGEE. The CDR3 has 16 residues. Losses at the gene ends were 4 bases for V and 5 bases for J; bases not matched to a gene: 11. The CDR3 here is CASSSSTSGWGETQYF. The DNA for the CDR3 is TGTGCCAGCAGCTCCTCGACTAGCGGGTGGGGGGAGACCCAGTACTTC.

This chain joins TRBV7-2 and TRBJ2-7, with 7 positions matching TRBD1. Germline values: CDR1 SGHTA, CDR2 FQGNSA. CDR3 size: 15 residues. V shed 0 bases and J 6 bases; nucleotides not matched to a gene: 8. The CDR3 DNA follows: TGTGCCAGCAGCTTAGCGCCGGGACAGAGTTCCGAGCAGTACTTC. Its protein is CASSLAPGQSSEQYF.

The chain is built from TRBV6-6 and TRBJ1-5; 7 nucleotides agree with TRBD1. Germline V gene data show CDR1 as MNHNY and CDR2 as SVGAGI (reference sequence). V lost 3 bases to trimming and J lost 4 bases; unmatched junction nucleotides: 3. The CDR3 contains 14 residues. Written as DNA, the CDR3 is TGTGCCAGCAGTTATGGGACAGCTAATCAGCCCCAGCATTTT. It yields the protein CASSYGTANQPQHF.

This clone was recorded only once. The chain joins TRBV28 to TRBJ2-5; D gene uncertain. The CDR3 is 11 residues long. Trimming took off 6 bases at V and 5 bases at J, with 7 bases between the two ends. The germline V gene has CDR1 MDHEN and CDR2 SYDVKM. CDR3: CASRKRETQYF. In nucleotides, the CDR3 is TGTGCCAGCAGGAAACGGGAGACCCAGTACTTC. The complete variable domain, with remaining parts taken from reference TRBV28 and TRBJ2-5, reads DVKVTQSSRYLVKRTGEKVFLECVQDMDHENMFWYRQDPGLGLRLIYFSYDVKMKEKGDIPEGYSVSREKKERFSLILESASTNQTSMYLCASRKRETQYFGPGTRLLVL.

This chain uses TRBV6-5 with TRBJ2-5, with 7 bases lining up with TRBD1. The J call is in doubt because the DNA end fits TRBJ2-7 better. This CDR3 region has 14 residues. Looked up from germline, CDR1 is MNHEY and CDR2 is SVGAGI. The CDR3: CASSYAGGNYEQYF. DNA of the CDR3: TGTGCCAGCAGTTACGCAGGGGGAAACTACGAGCAGTACTTC.

This clone was seen a few times. The V call is TRBV18, the J call TRBJ2-7; 11 bases match TRBD2. CDR1 is KGHSH and CDR2 is LQKENI in the germline V gene. Losses at the gene ends were 3 bases for V and 0 bases for J; bases not matched to a gene: 10. The CDR3 spans 18 residues. CDR3 region: CASSPRGLAGGSSYEQYF. CDR3 in DNA: TGTGCCAGCTCACCGCGTGGGCTAGCGGGGGGCAGCTCCTACGAGCAGTACTTC.

The gene calls are TRBV27 and TRBJ2-3; D may be TRBD1 or TRBD2 (5 bases each). Germline assignment: CDR1 MNHEY and CDR2 SMNVEV (reference sequence). V lost 9 bases and J lost 0, with 25 bases in between. The CDR3 consists of 18 residues. As DNA, the CDR3 is TGTGCCAGTAGGGAGCAGGGTGCGGCGGCCCCTAGCACAGATACGCAGTATTTT. Translation gives CASREQGAAAPSTDTQYF.

The V gene is TRBV4-3, the J gene TRBJ2-1; D tentatively fits TRBD1 or TRBD2 (7 bases each). The CDR3 is 15 residues long. V was clipped by 5 bases and J by 5 bases, with 16 bases between them. In germline, CDR1 is LGHNA, CDR2 YSLEER. CDR3 bases: TGCGCCAGCAGCTTAGCGGCAGGGGGGGACAATGAGCAGTTCTTC. It translates to CASSLAAGGDNEQFF.

V and J are TRBV18 and TRBJ2-7; TRBD2 is a possible D gene (5 bases). The CDR3 loop spans 14 amino acids. V lost 3 bases and J lost 0, with 9 bases in between. CDR1 and CDR2 from the germline V gene are KGHSH and LQKENI. CDR3: CASSPPGTSYEQYF. In DNA, the CDR3 is TGTGCCAGCTCACCTCCGGGAACCTCCTACGAGCAGTACTTC.

This sequence joins TRBV28 and TRBJ2-2, with 11 nucleotides matching TRBD2. The CDR3 runs to 16 residues. Germline lookup yields CDR1 MDHEN and CDR2 SYDVKM. V shed 8 bases, J shed 5 bases, and the junction held 10 bases outside the gene matches. Written as DNA, the CDR3 is TGTGCCAGCGGACTCACTAGCGGGGGATGGACCGGGGAGCTGTTTTTT. Amino acid sequence: CASGLTSGGWTGELFF.

The chain joins TRBV6-1 to TRBJ1-5; D is perhaps TRBD1 (6 bases). From germline, CDR1 is MNHNS and CDR2 SASEGT. The CDR3 length is 15 residues. V gave up 2 bases and J gave up 6 bases, with 14 bases separating them. Here the CDR3 reads CASSESDGGGQPQHF. The CDR3 nucleotides are TGTGCCAGCAGTGAATCTGACGGGGGCGGTCAGCCCCAGCATTTT.

The chain recombines TRBV7-9 with TRBJ1-3, with D possibly being TRBD1 (6 bases). The V end was cut by 5 bases, the J end by 0 bases, with 17 bases between. The length of the CDR3 is 17 residues. Per the germline V gene, CDR1 is SEHNR and CDR2 is FQNEAQ (reference sequence). The CDR3 loop reads CASSPGTFYSSGNTIYF. The DNA for the CDR3 is TGTGCCAGCAGCCCCGGGACATTCTATTCCTCTGGAAACACCATATATTTT. Using reference TRBV7-9 and TRBJ1-3 for the parts outside the CDR3, the full variable domain is DTGVSQNPRHKITKRGQNVTFRCDPISEHNRLYWYRQTLGQGPEFLTYFQNEAQLEKSRLLSDRFSAERPKGSFSTLEIQRTEQGDSAMYLCASSPGTFYSSGNTIYFGEGSWLTVV.

V usage is TRBV5-1 and J usage is TRBJ1-1; D remains ambiguous. Trimming cost V 4 bases and J 0 bases, with 10 bases left between them. Germline CDR1 reads SGHRS; CDR2 reads YFSETQ. CDR3 length equals 14 residues. The CDR3 nucleotides read TGCGCCAGCAGCGCGACGGTATTGAACACTGAAGCTTTCTTT. Its protein product is CASSATVLNTEAFF.